What follows is one TCR beta chain and its context. In the authors' methods: How many nucleated cells were present was estimated from reference gene primer amplification. Using immunoSEQ multiplex PCR, the repertoire was profiled, and TCRdb retains in-frame clones only, with some absent. The D gene and trimming were derived from the DNA, and the V and J assignments and clone size from that table. The sample has 130,000 to 150,000 clones, roughly four fifths seen once. This CDR3 region has 13 residues. Germline V gene sequence: CDR1 SGHDN, CDR2 FVKESK. The V end was cut by 4 bases, the J end by 1 base, with 7 bases between. This entry is derived from a study of blood T cell repertoires in COVID-19. Overall study: Whether acute or convalescent, the COVID-19 samples came from the United States, Italy and Spain. T cells, B-cell-depleted T cells, or PBMCs provided the cDNA or gDNA that served as material.

Sequences were obtained from peripheral blood. V and J are TRBV14 and TRBJ1-1; D not resolved. The TCR sequence derives from a woman at least 80 years old in a cohort sampled during active or convalescent COVID-19. The CDR3 DNA reads as TGTGCCAGCAGCCGTCACAGGAACACTGAAGCTTTCTTT. Translating gives CASSRHRNTEAFF.